The next 10 T cell receptor beta chains were all read from a single sample in a study of PD-1 blockade in classical Hodgkin lymphoma. Data came from immunoSEQ multiplex PCR; TCRdb stores just in-frame clones and leaves some out. The table has about 21,000 clones, about nine tenths seen once; the top ten hold about 4.5%. Sample time point: cycle 4 day 1 (C4D1), after more than 5 weeks of nivolumab. Relapses following autologous stem cell transplantation were seen in all patients, with brentuximab vedotin exposure varying. Magnetic negative selection isolated CD8+ T cells from thawed PBMCs. The starting material was CD8+ T cells from blood, obtained before the fourth cycle of nivolumab. These receptors all come from a human donor with classical Hodgkin lymphoma.

The gene calls are TRBV28 and TRBJ1-1; the D is unclear. The CDR3 runs to 13 residues. Trimming left V 5 bases short and J 2 bases short, with 9 bases between. CDR1 and CDR2 from the germline V gene are MDHEN and SYDVKM. The CDR3 is CASSPGINTEAFF. Here the CDR3 DNA reads TGTGCCAGCAGTCCCGGGATTAACACTGAAGCTTTCTTT. The full variable domain, its missing parts supplied by reference TRBV28 and TRBJ1-1, is DVKVTQSSRYLVKRTGEKVFLECVQDMDHENMFWYRQDPGLGLRLIYFSYDVKMKEKGDIPEGYSVSREKKERFSLILESASTNQTSMYLCASSPGINTEAFFGQGTRLTVV.

This rearrangement joins TRBV9 to TRBJ2-7, with TRBD2 as a possible D gene (5 bases). The germline V gene has CDR1 SGDLS and CDR2 YYNGEE. V shed 5 bases and J shed 2 bases, with 8 bases lying between them. This CDR3 comprises 12 residues. The CDR3: CASSTGTYEQYF. The CDR3 DNA reads TGTGCCAGCAGTACGGGGACCTACGAGCAGTACTTC.

V usage is TRBV5-8 and J usage is TRBJ2-7; unclear D gene. V lost 0 bases to trimming and J lost 7 bases, with 8 bases between them. The germline gives CDR1 SGHTS, CDR2 YDEGEE. This CDR3 has 12 amino acids. This CDR3 is CASSLGSVEQYF. CDR3 nucleotides: TGTGCCAGCAGCTTGGGCTCGGTAGAGCAGTACTTC.

This chain links TRBV10-2 with TRBJ2-1; D is possibly TRBD1 (5 bases). The CDR3 sequence is 13 residues long. V lost 6 bases and J 6 bases, leaving 12 bases between the germline ends. Per germline, CDR1 WSHSY and CDR2 SAAADI. The CDR3 nucleotides are TGCGCCAGCAGAGACAGATTTATCAATGAGCAGTTCTTC. The encoded protein is CASRDRFINEQFF.

The chain recombines TRBV27 with TRBJ2-7; TRBD2 matches at 9 bases. The CDR3 has 18 residues. Germline loops: CDR1 MNHEY, CDR2 SMNVEV (reference sequence). With V trimmed by 5 bases and J by 0 bases, 14 bases remained unmatched. The CDR3 nucleotides read TGTGCCAGCAGTCCCGGTGAGCGGGAGGCCCTCTACTCCTACGAGCAGTACTTC. It is translated as CASSPGEREALYSYEQYF.

The chain combines TRBV19 with TRBJ1-2; 7 bases match TRBD1. V shed 3 bases, J shed 4 bases, and the junction held 2 bases outside the gene matches. This CDR3 is 13 amino acids long. Per germline, CDR1 LNHDA and CDR2 SQIVND (reference sequence). The CDR3 DNA reads TGTGCCAGTAGTATTCAGGGGGGCTATGGCTACACCTTC. It is translated as CASSIQGGYGYTF.

This clone turned up a few times. This rearrangement joins TRBV28 to TRBJ2-7; a possible D gene is TRBD1 (5 bases). Germline CDR1 is MDHEN and CDR2 is SYDVKM. V was cut by 4 bases and J by 3 bases, with 13 bases left in between. CDR3 length: 14 amino acids. CDR3 protein: CASSSRSGHYEQYF. For the CDR3, the DNA is TGTGCCAGCAGTTCCCGTTCAGGGCACTACGAGCAGTACTTC.

The V gene is TRBV2, the J gene TRBJ2-7, with TRBD1 matching over 8 bases. The V gene end was trimmed by 2 bases and the J gene end by 5 bases; junction bases not matched to a gene: 8. CDR3 length: 15 amino acids. Germline-derived CDR1 and CDR2 are SNHLY and FYNNEI. The CDR3 coding sequence is TGTGCCAGCAGTGAATGGGGAACAGGGGGGAACGAGCAGTACTTC. It yields the protein CASSEWGTGGNEQYF.

This chain links TRBV28 with TRBJ2-2, with D tentatively TRBD1 (6 bases). The ends were cut back, 6 bases at V and 2 bases at J, with 13 bases in the middle. CDR1 and CDR2 from the germline V gene are MDHEN and SYDVKM. CDR3 length: 15 amino acids. Written as DNA, the CDR3 is TGTGCCAGCAGCCTCTACAGGGTAAACACCGGGGAGCTGTTTTTT. Protein product: CASSLYRVNTGELFF.

This chain joins TRBV28 and TRBJ2-7; no clear D gene. The length of the CDR3 is 16 residues. Trimming took 2 bases from V and 4 from J, leaving 18 bases between them. From germline, CDR1 is MDHEN and CDR2 SYDVKM. This CDR3 reads CASSLGSGWRDYEQYF. CDR3 DNA sequence: TGTGCCAGCAGTTTAGGAAGTGGGTGGCGAGATTACGAGCAGTACTTC.